The clone carrying this T cell receptor (beta chain) was detected once. The record originates from a study of T cell changes during pregnancy in multiple sclerosis. Repertoires were generated with immunoSEQ multiplex PCR, while TCRdb's copy carries only in-frame clones and drops some. Counted here are approximately 100,000 clones, roughly 93% occurring once; the ten biggest clones make up roughly 0.9%. CDR1 is ENHRY, CDR2 SYGVKD, per germline. V gave up 8 bases and J gave up 3 bases; unmatched junction bases: 7. The CDR3 totals 14 residues. This specimen was peripheral blood, taken before pregnancy. This sequence joins TRBV10-3 and TRBJ2-7, with 10 bases aligning to TRBD2. The sequence was obtained from a female donor with multiple sclerosis, enrolled in a pregnancy study. CDR3 in amino acids: CAIGLAGEDYEQYF. CDR3 DNA: TGTGCCATCGGGCTAGCGGGAGAGGACTACGAGCAGTACTTC.